This T cell receptor beta chain was recovered during a study of cytomegalovirus exposure and HLA in healthy donors. 60 Vbeta and 13 Jbeta primers were used in PCR. Assay used: immunoSEQ multiplex PCR; TCRdb lists only in-frame clones, some missing. This sample yields around 150,000 clones, of which more than 60% are seen a single time; roughly 7.6% belongs to the top ten. This CDR3 spans 13 amino acids. V shed 8 bases and J shed 2 bases, with 9 bases lying between them. Germline CDR1 MDHEN, CDR2 SYDVKM. Findings and caveats of the study: A cluster of highly shared sequence variants was likely a sequencing artifact.

Turning to this clone: Antigen: not known.

This TCR was recovered from a woman aged 40 to 50 in good health and CMV-seropositive. The sequencing sample was made of PBMCs. The chain joins TRBV28 to TRBJ1-4; D might be TRBD1 (5 bases). The CDR3 spells CASGGGTNEKLFF. The CDR3, as DNA: TGTGCCAGCGGGGGGGGTACTAATGAAAAACTGTTTTTT. Variable domain in full (rest from reference TRBV28 and TRBJ1-4): DVKVTQSSRYLVKRTGEKVFLECVQDMDHENMFWYRQDPGLGLRLIYFSYDVKMKEKGDIPEGYSVSREKKERFSLILESASTNQTSMYLCASGGGTNEKLFFGSGTQLSVL.